The entry below describes one T cell receptor (beta chain). Germline CDR1 and CDR2: MDHEN and SYDVKM. With 4 bases removed from V and 2 bases from J, the gap between germline ends came to 11 bases. The CDR3 spans 14 residues. The table came from immunoSEQ multiplex PCR; TCRdb's copy has only in-frame clones and leaves some out. The sample contains 29,000 or so clones, almost 80% of which appear only once. This record comes from a study of regulatory dendritic cells for organ transplantation. Sequenced: memory CD4+ T cells from blood. As for subset: CD45RO+ memory T cells. This receptor was taken from a human donor in good health. V gene TRBV28 combines with J gene TRBJ1-2, with unresolved D. CDR3 in DNA: TGTGCCAGCAGTTCGCAGCGCAAGAACTATGGCTACACCTTC. Its protein is CASSSQRKNYGYTF.